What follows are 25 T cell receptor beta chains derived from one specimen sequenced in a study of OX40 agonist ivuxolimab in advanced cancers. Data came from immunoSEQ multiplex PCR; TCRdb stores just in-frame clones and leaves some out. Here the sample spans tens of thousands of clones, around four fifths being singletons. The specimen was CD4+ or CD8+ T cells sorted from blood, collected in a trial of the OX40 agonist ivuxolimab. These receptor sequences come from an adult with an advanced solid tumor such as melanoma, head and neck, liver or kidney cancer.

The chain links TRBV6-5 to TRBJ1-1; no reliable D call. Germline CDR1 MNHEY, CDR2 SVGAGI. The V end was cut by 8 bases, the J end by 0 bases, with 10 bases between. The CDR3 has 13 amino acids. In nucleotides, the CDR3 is TGTGCCAGCCTCGACCCGCTGAACACTGAAGCTTTCTTT. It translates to CASLDPLNTEAFF.

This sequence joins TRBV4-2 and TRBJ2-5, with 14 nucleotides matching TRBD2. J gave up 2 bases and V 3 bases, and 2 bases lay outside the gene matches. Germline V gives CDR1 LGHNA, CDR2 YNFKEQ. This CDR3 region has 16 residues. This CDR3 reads CASSHRLAGGQETQYF. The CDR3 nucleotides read TGTGCCAGCAGCCACCGACTAGCGGGAGGGCAAGAGACCCAGTACTTC.

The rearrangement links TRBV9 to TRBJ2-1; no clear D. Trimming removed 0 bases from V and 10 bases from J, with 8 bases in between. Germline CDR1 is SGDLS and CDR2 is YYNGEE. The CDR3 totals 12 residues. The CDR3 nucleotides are TGTGCCAGCAGCGTAGCTCCCCAGGAGCAGTTCTTC. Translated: CASSVAPQEQFF.

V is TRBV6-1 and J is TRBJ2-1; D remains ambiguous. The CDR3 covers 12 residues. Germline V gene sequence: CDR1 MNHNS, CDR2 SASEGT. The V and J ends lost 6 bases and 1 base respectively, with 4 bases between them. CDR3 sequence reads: CASRQSYNEQFF. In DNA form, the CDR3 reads TGTGCCAGCAGACAGTCCTACAATGAGCAGTTCTTC.

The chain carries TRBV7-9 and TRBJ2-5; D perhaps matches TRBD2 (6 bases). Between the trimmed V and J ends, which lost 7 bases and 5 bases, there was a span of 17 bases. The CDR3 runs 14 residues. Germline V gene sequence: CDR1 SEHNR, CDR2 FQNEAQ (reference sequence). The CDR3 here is CASNLGLGGETQYF. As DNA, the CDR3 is TGTGCCAGCAACCTAGGGTTGGGGGGTGAGACCCAGTACTTC.

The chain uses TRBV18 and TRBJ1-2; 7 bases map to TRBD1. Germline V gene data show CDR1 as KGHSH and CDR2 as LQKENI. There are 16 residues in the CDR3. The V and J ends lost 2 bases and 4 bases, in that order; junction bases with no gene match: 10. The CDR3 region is CASSPSRAGQSYGYTF. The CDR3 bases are TGTGCCAGCTCACCATCGAGAGCGGGACAGTCCTATGGCTACACCTTC.

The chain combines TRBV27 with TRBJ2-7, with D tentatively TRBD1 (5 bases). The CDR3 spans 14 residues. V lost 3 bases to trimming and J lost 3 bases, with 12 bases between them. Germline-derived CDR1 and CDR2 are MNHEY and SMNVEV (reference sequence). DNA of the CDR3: TGTGCCAGCAGTTTTAGGGGTGGCGGCTACGAGCAGTACGTC. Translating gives CASSFRGGGYEQYV.

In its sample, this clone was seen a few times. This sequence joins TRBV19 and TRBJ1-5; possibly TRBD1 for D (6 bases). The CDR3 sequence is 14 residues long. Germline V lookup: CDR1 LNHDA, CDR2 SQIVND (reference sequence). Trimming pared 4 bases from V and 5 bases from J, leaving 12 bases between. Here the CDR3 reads CASSTGVEHQPQHF. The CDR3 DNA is TGTGCCAGTAGTACAGGGGTAGAGCATCAGCCCCAGCATTTT.

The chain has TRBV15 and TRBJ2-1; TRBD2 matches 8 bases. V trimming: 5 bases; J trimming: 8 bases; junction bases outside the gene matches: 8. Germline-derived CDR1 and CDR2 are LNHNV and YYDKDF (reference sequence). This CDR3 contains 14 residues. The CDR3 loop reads CATSLGGAIDEQFF. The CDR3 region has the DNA TGTGCCACCAGCCTCGGGGGGGCCATCGATGAGCAGTTCTTC.

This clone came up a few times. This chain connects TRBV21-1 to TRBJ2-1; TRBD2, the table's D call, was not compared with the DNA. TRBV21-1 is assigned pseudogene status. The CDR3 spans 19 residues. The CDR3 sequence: CASSKLLGRGGLPYNEQFF. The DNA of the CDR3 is TGTGCCAGCAGCAAATTATTGGGGCGGGGGGGCCTACCCTACAATGAGCAGTTCTTC.

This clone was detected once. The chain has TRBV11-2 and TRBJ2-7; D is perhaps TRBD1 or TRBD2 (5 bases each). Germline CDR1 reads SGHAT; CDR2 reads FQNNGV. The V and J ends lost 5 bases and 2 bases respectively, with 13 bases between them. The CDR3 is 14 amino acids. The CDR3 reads CASSHRSGTYEQYF. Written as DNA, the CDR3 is TGTGCCAGCAGCCACAGGTCGGGGACCTACGAGCAGTACTTC. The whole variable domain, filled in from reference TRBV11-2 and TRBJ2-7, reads EAGVAQSPRYKIIEKRQSVAFWCNPISGHATLYWYQQILGQGPKLLIQFQNNGVVDDSQLPKDRFSAERLKGVDSTLKIQPAKLEDSAVYLCASSHRSGTYEQYFGPGTRLTVT.

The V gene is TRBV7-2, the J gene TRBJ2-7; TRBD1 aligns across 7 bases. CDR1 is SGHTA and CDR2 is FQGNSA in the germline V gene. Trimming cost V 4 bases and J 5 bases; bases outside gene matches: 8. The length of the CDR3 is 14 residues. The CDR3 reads CASSSGKGAHEQYF. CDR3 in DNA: TGTGCCAGCAGCTCCGGGAAGGGGGCACACGAGCAGTACTTC.

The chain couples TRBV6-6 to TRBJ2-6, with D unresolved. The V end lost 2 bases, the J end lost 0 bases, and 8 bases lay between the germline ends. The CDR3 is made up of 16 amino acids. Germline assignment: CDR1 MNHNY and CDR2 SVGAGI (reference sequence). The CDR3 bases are TGTGCCAGCAGTTACGTGGGGATCTCTGGGGCCAACGTCCTGACTTTC. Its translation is CASSYVGISGANVLTF.

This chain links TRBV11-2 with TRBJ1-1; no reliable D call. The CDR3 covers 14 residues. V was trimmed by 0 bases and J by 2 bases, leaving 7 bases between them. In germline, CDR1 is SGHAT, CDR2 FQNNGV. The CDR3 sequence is CASSLEAKNTEAFF. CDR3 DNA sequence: TGTGCCAGCAGCTTAGAGGCAAAAAACACTGAAGCTTTCTTT.

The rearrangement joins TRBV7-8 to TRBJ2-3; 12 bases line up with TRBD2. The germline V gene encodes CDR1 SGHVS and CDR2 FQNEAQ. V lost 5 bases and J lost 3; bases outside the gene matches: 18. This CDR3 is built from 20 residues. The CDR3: CASSPVRGLAGGFRTDTQYF. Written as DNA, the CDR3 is TGTGCCAGCAGCCCCGTTCGTGGGCTAGCGGGAGGGTTTCGAACAGATACGCAGTATTTT.

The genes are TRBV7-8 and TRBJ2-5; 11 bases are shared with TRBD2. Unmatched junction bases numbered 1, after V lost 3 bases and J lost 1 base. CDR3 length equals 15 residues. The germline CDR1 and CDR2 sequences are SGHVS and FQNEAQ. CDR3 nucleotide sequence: TGTGCCAGCAGCTTTGGGACTAGCGGCCAAGAGACCCAGTACTTC. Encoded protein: CASSFGTSGQETQYF.

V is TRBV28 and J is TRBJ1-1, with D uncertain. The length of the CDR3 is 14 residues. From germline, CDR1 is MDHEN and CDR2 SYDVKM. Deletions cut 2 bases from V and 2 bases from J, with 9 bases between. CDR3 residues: CASSLISVNTEAFF. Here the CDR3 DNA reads TGTGCCAGCAGTTTAATTTCAGTTAACACTGAAGCTTTCTTT.

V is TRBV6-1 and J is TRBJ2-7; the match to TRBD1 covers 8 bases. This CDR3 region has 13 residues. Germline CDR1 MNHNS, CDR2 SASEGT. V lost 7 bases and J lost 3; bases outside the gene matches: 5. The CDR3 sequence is CASTDREGYEQYV. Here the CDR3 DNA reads TGTGCCAGCACGGACAGGGAAGGCTACGAGCAGTACGTC.

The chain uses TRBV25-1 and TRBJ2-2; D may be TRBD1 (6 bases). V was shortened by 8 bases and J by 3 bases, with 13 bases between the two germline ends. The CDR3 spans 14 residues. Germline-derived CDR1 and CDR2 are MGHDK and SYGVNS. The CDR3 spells CASGGRAYTGELFF. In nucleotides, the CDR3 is TGTGCCAGCGGGGGCCGCGCTTACACCGGGGAGCTGTTTTTT.

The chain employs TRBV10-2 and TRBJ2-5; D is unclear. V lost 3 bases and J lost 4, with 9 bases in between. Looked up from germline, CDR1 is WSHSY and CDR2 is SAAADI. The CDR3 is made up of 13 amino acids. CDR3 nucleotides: TGCGCCAGCAGTGACCGGGCCAGAGAGACCCAGTACTTC. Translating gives CASSDRARETQYF.

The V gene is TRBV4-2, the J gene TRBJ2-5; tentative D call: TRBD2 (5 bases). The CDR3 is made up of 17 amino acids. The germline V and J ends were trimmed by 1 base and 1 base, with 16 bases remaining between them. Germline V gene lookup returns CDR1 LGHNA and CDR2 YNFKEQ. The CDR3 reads CASSQGASRVFQETQYF. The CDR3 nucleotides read TGTGCCAGCAGCCAAGGGGCTAGCCGTGTATTCCAAGAGACCCAGTACTTC.

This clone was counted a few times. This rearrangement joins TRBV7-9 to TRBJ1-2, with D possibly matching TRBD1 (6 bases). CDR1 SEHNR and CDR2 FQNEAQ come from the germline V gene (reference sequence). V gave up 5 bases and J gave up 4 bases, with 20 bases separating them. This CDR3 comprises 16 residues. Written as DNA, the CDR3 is TGTGCCAGCAGCCTGGGCTACAGGGAGTCCCGCTATGGCTACACCTTC. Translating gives CASSLGYRESRYGYTF.

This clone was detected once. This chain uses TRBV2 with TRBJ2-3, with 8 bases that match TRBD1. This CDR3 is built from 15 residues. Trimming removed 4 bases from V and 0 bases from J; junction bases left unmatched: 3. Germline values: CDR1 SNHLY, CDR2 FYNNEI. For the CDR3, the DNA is TGTGCCAGCAGTGGACAGGGGCTGAGCACAGATACGCAGTATTTT. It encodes CASSGQGLSTDTQYF. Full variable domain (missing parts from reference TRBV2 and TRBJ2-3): EPEVTQTPSHQVTQMGQEVILRCVPISNHLYFYWYRQILGQKVEFLVSFYNNEISEKSEIFDDQFSVERPDGSNFTLKIRSTKLEDSAMYFCASSGQGLSTDTQYFGPGTRLTVL.

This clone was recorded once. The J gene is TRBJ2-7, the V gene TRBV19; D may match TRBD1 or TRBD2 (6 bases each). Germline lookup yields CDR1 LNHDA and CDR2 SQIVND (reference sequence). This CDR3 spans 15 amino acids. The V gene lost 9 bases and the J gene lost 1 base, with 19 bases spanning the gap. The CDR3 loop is CASIIDRGGSYEQYF. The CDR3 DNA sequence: TGTGCCAGCATAATAGATCGAGGGGGGTCCTACGAGCAGTACTTC.

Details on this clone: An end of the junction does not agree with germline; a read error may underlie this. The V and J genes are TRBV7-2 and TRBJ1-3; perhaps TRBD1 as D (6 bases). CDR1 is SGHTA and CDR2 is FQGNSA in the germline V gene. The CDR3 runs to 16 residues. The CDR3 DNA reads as TGCGCCAGCAGCCAAGATGTTCCAGGGGCTGGAAACACCATATATTTT. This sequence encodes CASSQDVPGAGNTIYF.